This TCR beta chain was obtained from a study of neurological immune-mediated disorders. This clonotype was picked up many times. Its antigen is as yet unknown. V lost 2 bases to trimming and J lost 2 bases, with 15 bases between them. Germline V gene sequence: CDR1 SGHVS, CDR2 FQNEAQ. The CDR3 runs to 16 residues. Each TCR transcript was tagged with a 10-nucleotide random UMI during 5'RACE. Each CDR3 protein gets one entry after TCRdb re-called the 5' RACE reads with MiXCR. The sample lists 27,000 or so distinct CDR3 sequences, about 3.5% occurring once. Whole-study findings and limits: HTLV-1-associated myelopathy had the most TCR clonal expansion, whereas multiple sclerosis had the least (lower than in healthy controls). Expanded clones shared no CDR3 amino acid sequences across subjects, suggesting private repertoires in all groups. Phylogenetic grouping assigned the repertoires of 18 of 34 multiple sclerosis patients to a single related-CDR3 cluster, which may represent a signature.

The clonotype was recovered from a woman aged 30 to 39 with multiple sclerosis. The chain joins TRBV7-8 to TRBJ2-5, with D perhaps TRBD1 (6 bases). Specimen: PBMCs. The CDR3 DNA reads TGTGCCAGCAGCTTACCCCGCGGACAGCCTCAAGAGACCCAGTACTTC. As protein: CASSLPRGQPQETQYF.